Following are 4 T cell receptor beta chains from one sample sequenced in a study of tumor and adjacent non-tumor tissue in lung cancer. TCRbeta libraries were built with three rounds of nested PCR, modified from ARM-PCR. TCRdb re-analysed the multiplex PCR reads in MiXCR, keeping a single row per CDR3 protein. Of around 120,000 distinct CDR3 sequences in the sample, 60% to 70% are singletons; the top ten hold roughly 13%. No cell sorting was done before RNA was extracted from the tissue. The specimen sequenced was lung tumor tissue. The receptors come from a young man with non-small cell lung cancer.

Details on this clonotype: The junction shows a germline mismatch at one end, possibly a read error. The V and J genes are TRBV12-3 or TRBV12-4 and TRBJ2-4, with 9 bases aligning to TRBD1. The CDR3 consists of 15 residues. CDR3 sequence reads: CDSSFGQGAKNIQYF. The CDR3, as DNA: TGTGACAGCAGTTTTGGACAGGGGGCCAAAAACATTCAGTACTTC.

CDR3 residues: CASSGRIFSGNTIYF. The CDR3 bases are TGTGCCAGCAGTGGGAGAATTTTCTCTGGAAACACCATATATTTT. The chain carries TRBV6-1 and TRBJ1-3; D is unclear. The V and J ends lost 4 bases and 0 bases respectively, with 10 bases between them. CDR3 length equals 15 residues. Germline values: CDR1 MNHNS, CDR2 SASEGT.

This clonotype was detected many times. The chain is built from TRBV12-3 or TRBV12-4 and TRBJ2-1; D is ambiguous. The CDR3 is 13 residues long. V gave up 3 bases and J gave up 5 bases, with 8 bases separating them. CDR3 in amino acids: CASSFLRDNEQFF. The CDR3 bases are TGTGCCAGCAGTTTCTTAAGAGACAATGAGCAGTTCTTC.

A few counts support this clonotype. A much larger clone differs by one base, so this may be a read error. V gene TRBV10-3 combines with J gene TRBJ2-1, with TRBD1 matching 7 bases. The CDR3 extends over 12 amino acids. Per the germline V gene, CDR1 is ENHRY and CDR2 is SYGVKD. The CDR3 bases are TGTACCATTGGGACAGACCCCAATGAGCAGTTCTTC. Amino acids: CTIGTDPNEQFF.